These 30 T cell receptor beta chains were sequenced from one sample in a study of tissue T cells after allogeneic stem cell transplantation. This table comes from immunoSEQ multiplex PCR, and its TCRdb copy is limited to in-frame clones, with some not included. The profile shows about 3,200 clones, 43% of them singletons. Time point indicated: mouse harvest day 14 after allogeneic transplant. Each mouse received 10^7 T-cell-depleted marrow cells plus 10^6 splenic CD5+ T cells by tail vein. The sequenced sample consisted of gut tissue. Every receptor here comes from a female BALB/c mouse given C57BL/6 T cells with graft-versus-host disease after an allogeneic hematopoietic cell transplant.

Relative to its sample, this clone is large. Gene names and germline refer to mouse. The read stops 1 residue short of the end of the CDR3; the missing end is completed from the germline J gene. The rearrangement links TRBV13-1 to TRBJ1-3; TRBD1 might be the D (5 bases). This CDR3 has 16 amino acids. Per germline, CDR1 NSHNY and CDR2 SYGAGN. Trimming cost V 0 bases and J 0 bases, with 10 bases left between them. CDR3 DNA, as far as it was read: TGTGCCAGCAGTGATGCCGGGGGAATTTCTGGAAATACGCTCTAT. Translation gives CASSDAGGISGNTLY. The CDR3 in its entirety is CASSDAGGISGNTLYF.

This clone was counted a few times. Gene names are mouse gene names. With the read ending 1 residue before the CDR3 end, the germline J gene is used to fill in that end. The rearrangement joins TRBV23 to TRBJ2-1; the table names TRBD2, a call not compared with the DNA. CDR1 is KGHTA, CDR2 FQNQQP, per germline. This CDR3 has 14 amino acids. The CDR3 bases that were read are TGCTCCAGCAGTCAATCACTGGGGGGGTCTGAGCAGTTC. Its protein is CSSSQSLGGSEQF. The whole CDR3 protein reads CSSSQSLGGSEQFF.

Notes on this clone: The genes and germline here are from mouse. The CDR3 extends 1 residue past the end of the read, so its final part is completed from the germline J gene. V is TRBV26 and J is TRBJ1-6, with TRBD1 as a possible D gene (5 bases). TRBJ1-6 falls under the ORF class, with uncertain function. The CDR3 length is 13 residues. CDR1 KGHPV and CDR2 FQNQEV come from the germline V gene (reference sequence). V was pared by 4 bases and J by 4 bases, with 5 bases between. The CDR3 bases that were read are TGTGCCAGCAGTCAGGGGTATAATTCGCCCCTCTAC. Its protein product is CASSQGYNSPLY. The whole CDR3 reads CASSQGYNSPLYF.

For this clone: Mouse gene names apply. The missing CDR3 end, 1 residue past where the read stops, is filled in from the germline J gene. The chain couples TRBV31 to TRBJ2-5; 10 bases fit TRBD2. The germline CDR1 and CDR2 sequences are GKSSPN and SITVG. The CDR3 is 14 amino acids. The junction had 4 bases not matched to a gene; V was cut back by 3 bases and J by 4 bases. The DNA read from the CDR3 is TGTGCCTGGAGGGACTGGGGGATAAAAGACACCCAGTAC. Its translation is CAWRDWGIKDTQY. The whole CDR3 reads CAWRDWGIKDTQYF.

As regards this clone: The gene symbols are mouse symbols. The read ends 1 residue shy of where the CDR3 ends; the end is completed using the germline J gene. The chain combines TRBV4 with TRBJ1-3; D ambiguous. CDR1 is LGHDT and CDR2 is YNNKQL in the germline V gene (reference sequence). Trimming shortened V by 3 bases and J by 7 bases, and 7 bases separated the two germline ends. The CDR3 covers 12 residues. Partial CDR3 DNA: TGTGCCAGCAGCTACTGGGGTAATACGCTCTAT. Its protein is CASSYWGNTLY. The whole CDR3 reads CASSYWGNTLYF.

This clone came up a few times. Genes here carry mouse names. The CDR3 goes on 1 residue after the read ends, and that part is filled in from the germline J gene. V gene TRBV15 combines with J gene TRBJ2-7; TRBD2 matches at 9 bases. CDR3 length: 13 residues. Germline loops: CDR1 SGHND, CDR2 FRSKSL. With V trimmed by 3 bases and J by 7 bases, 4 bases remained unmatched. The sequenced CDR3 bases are TGTGCCAGCAGTTTTGGGGGGGCGCTGGAACAGTAC. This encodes CASSFGGALEQY. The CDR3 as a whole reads CASSFGGALEQYF. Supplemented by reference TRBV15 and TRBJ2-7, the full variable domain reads DAGVTQTPRHEVAEKGQTIILKCEPVSGHNDLFWYRQTKIQGLELLSYFRSKSLMEDGGAFKDRFKAEMLNSSFSTLKIQPTEPKDSAVYLCASSFGGALEQYFGPGTRLTVL.

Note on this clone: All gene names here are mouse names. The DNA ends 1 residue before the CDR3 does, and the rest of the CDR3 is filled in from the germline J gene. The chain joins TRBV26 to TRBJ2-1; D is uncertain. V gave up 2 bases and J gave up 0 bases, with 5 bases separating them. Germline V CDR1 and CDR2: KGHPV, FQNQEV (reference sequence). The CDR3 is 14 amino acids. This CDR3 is CASSLTVNYAEQFF. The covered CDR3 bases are TGTGCCAGCAGTCTGACAGTTAACTATGCTGAGCAGTTC. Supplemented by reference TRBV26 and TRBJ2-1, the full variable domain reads NSKVIQTPRYLVKGQGQKAKMRCIPEKGHPVVFWYQQNKNNEFKFLINFQNQEVLQQIDMTEKRFSAECPSNSPCSLEIQSSEAGDSALYLCASSLTVNYAEQFFGPGTRLTVL.

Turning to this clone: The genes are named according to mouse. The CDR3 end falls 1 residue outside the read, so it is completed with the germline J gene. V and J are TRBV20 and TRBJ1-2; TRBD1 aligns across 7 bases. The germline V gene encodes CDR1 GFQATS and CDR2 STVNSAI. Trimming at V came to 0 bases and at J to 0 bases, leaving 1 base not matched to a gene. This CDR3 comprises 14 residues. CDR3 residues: CGARDTGANSDYTF. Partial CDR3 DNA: TGTGGTGCTAGGGATACAGGGGCAAACTCCGACTACACC.

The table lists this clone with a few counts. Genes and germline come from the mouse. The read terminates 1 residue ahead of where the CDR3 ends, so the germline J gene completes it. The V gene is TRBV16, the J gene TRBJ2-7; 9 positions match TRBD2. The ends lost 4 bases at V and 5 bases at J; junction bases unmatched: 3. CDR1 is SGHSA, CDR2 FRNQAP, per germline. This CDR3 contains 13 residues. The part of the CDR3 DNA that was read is TGTGCAAGCAGCTCGGACTGGGGAAATGAACAGTAC. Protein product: CASSSDWGNEQY. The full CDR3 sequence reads CASSSDWGNEQYF.

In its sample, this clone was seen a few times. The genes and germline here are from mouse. The CDR3 DNA, read in part, is TGTGCCAGCAAAACCTATGAACAGTAC. Its protein is CASKTYEQY. Given in full, the CDR3 is CASKTYEQYF. The chain employs TRBV3 and TRBJ2-7, with D unresolved. The observed sequence ends 1 residue before the CDR3 terminus, with the missing tail filled in from the germline J gene. Trimming pared 7 bases from V and 2 bases from J, leaving 3 bases between. This CDR3 has 10 residues. CDR1 SNHLY and CDR2 FYNGKV come from the germline V gene (reference sequence).

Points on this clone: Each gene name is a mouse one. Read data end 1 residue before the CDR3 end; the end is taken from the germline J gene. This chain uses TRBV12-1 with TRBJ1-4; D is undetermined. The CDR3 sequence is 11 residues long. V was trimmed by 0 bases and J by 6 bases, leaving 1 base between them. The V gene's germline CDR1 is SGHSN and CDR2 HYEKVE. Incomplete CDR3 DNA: TGTGCCAGCTCTCTCGACGAAAGATTATTT. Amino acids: CASSLDERLF. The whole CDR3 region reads CASSLDERLFF.

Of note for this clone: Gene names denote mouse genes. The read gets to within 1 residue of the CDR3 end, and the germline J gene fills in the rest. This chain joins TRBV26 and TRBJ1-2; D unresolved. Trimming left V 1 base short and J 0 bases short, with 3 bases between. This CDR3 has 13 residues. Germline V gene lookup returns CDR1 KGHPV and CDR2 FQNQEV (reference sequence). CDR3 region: CASSLWANSDYTF. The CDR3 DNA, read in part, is TGTGCCAGCAGTCTGTGGGCAAACTCCGACTACACC.

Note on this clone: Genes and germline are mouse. CDR3 DNA, as far as it was read: TGTGCCAGCAGCTTAACAGGTTTTTCCAACGAAAGATTATTT. This encodes CASSLTGFSNERLF. The whole CDR3 is CASSLTGFSNERLFF. The J gene is TRBJ1-4, the V gene TRBV4; tentatively, D is TRBD1 (5 bases). The read halts 1 residue ahead of the CDR3 end, with the missing end drawn from the germline J gene. This CDR3 has 15 residues. Per germline, CDR1 LGHDT and CDR2 YNNKQL (reference sequence). Trimming pared 4 bases from V and 0 bases from J, leaving 9 bases between.

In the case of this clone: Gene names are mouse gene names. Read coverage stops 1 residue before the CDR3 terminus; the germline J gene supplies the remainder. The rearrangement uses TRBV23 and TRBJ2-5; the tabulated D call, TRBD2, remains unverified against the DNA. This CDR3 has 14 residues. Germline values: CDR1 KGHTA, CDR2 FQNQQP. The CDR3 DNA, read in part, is TGCTCCAGCAGTCAACCTGGGGGAGTGGTCACCCAGTAC. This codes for CSSSQPGGVVTQY. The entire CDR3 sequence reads CSSSQPGGVVTQYF.

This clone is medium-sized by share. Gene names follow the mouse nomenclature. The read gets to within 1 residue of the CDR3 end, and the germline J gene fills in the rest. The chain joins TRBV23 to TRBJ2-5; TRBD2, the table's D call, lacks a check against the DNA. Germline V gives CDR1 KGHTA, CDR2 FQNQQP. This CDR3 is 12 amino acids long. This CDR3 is CSSSQFEDTQYF. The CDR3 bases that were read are TGCTCCAGCAGTCAATTTGAAGACACCCAGTAC. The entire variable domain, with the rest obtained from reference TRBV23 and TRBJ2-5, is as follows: DAAVTQKPRYLIKMKGQEAEMKCIPEKGHTAVFWYQQKQSKELKFLIYFQNQQPLDQIDMVKERFSAVCPSSSLCSLGIRTCEAEDSALYLCSSSQFEDTQYFGPGTRLLVL.

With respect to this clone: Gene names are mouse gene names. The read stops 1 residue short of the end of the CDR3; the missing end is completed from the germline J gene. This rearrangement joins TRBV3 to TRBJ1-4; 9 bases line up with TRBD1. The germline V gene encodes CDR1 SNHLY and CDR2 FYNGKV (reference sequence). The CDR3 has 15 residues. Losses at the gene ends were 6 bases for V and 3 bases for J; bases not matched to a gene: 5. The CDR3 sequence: CASSSRDRANERLFF. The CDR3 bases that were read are TGTGCCAGCAGTTCCCGGGACAGGGCCAACGAAAGATTATTT.

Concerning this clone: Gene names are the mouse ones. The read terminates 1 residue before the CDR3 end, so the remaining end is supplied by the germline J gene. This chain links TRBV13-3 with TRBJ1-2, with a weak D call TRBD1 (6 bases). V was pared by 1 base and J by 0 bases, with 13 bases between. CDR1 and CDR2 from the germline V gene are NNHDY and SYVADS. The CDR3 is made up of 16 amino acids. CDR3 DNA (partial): TGTGCCAGCAGTGATATAGAGGGGGGAACAAACTCCGACTACACC. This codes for CASSDIEGGTNSDYT. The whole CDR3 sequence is CASSDIEGGTNSDYTF.

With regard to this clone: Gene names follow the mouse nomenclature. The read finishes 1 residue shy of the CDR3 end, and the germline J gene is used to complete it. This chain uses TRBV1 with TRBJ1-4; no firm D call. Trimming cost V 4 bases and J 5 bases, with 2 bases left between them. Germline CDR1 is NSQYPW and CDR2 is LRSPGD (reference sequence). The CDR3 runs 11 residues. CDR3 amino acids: CTCSENERLFF. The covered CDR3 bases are TGCACCTGCAGTGAAAACGAAAGATTATTT.

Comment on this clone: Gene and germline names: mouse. The CDR3 is CTCSAGGATGQLYF. Partial CDR3 DNA: TGCACCTGCAGTGCAGGGGGGGCCACCGGGCAGCTCTAC. This rearrangement joins TRBV1 to TRBJ2-2; D possibly corresponds to TRBD2 (7 bases). The CDR3 end lies 1 residue beyond the end of the read and is filled in from the germline J gene. The CDR3 is 14 residues long. Trimming removed 1 base from V and 4 bases from J, with 7 bases in between. Germline CDR1 NSQYPW, CDR2 LRSPGD (reference sequence).

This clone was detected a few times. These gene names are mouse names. Here the CDR3 reads CGARLGSSQNTLYF. CDR3 DNA (partial): TGTGGTGCTAGACTGGGGTCTAGTCAAAACACCTTGTAC. The chain joins TRBV20 to TRBJ2-4; TRBD2 matches at 7 bases. The read ends 1 residue early relative to the CDR3; the germline J gene fills the gap. The CDR3 is made up of 14 amino acids. CDR1 and CDR2 from the germline V gene are GFQATS and STVNSAI. The junction had 3 bases not matched to a gene; V was cut back by 3 bases and J by 0 bases.

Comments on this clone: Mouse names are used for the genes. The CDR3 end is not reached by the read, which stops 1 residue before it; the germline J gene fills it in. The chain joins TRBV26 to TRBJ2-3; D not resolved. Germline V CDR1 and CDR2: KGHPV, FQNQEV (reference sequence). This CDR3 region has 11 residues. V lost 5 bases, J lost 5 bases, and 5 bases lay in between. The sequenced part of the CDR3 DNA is TGTGCCAGCAGTGAACAAGAAACGCTGTAT. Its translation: CASSEQETLY. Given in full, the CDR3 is CASSEQETLYF.

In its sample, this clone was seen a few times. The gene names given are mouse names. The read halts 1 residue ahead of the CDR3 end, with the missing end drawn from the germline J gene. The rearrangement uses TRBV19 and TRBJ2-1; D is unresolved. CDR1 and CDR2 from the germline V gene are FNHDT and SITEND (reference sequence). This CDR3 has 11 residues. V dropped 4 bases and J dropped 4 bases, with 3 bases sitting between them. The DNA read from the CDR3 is TGTGCCAGCAGTCAGTATGCTGAGCAGTTC. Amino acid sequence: CASSQYAEQF. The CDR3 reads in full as CASSQYAEQFF.

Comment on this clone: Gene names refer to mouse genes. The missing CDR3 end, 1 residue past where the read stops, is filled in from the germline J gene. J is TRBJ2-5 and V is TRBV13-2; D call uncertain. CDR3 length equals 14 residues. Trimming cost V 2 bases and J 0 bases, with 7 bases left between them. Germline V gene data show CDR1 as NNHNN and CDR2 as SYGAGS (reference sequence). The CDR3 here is CASGETPNQDTQYF. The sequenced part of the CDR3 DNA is TGTGCCAGCGGTGAGACACCTAACCAAGACACCCAGTAC.

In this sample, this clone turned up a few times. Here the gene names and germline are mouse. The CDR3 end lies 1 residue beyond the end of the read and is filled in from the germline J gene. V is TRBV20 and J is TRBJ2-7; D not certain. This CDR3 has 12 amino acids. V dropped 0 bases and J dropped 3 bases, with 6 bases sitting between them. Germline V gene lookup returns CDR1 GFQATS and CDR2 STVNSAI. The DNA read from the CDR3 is TGTGGTGCTAGGGAGGGGAACTATGAACAGTAC. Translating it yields CGAREGNYEQY. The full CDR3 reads CGAREGNYEQYF.

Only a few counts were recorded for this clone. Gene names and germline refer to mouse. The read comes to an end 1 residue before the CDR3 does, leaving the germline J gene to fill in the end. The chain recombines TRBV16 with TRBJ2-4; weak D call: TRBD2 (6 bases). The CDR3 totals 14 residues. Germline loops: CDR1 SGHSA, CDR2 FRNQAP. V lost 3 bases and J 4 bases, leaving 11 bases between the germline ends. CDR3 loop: CASSFLGRENTLYF. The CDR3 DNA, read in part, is TGTGCAAGCAGCTTCCTGGGGAGGGAAAACACCTTGTAC.

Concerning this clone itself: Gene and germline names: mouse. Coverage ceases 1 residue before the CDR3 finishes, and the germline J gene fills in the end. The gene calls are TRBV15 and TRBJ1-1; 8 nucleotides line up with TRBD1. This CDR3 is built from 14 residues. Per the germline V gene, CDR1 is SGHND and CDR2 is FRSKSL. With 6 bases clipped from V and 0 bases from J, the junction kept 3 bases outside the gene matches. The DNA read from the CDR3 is TGTGCCAGCAGCTTGGGACAGGCAAACACAGAAGTCTTC. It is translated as CASSLGQANTEVF. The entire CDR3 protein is CASSLGQANTEVFF.

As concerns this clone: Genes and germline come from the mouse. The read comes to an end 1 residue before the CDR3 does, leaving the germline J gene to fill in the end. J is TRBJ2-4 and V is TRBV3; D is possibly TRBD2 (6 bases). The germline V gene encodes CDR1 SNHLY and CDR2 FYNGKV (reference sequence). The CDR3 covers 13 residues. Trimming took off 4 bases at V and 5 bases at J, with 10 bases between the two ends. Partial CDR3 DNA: TGTGCCAGCAGCTCCGGGACTAGAAACACCTTGTAC. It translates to CASSSGTRNTLY. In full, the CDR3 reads CASSSGTRNTLYF.

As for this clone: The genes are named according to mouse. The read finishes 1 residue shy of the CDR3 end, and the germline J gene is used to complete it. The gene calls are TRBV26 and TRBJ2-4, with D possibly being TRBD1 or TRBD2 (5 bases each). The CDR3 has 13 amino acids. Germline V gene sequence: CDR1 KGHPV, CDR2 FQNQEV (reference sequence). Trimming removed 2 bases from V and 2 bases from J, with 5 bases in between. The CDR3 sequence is CASSLGAQNTLYF. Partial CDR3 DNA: TGTGCCAGCAGTCTGGGGGCTCAAAACACCTTGTAC. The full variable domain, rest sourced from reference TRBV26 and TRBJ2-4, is NSKVIQTPRYLVKGQGQKAKMRCIPEKGHPVVFWYQQNKNNEFKFLINFQNQEVLQQIDMTEKRFSAECPSNSPCSLEIQSSEAGDSALYLCASSLGAQNTLYFGAGTRLSVL.

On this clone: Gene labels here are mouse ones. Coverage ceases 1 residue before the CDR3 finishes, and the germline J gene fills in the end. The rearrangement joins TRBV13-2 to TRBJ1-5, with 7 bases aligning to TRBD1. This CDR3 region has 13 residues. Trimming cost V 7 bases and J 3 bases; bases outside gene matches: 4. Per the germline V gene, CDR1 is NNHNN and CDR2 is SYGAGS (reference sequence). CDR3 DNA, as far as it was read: TGTGCCAGCAGCTGGGACAGCAACCAGGCTCCGCTT. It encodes CASSWDSNQAPL. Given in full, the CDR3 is CASSWDSNQAPLF.

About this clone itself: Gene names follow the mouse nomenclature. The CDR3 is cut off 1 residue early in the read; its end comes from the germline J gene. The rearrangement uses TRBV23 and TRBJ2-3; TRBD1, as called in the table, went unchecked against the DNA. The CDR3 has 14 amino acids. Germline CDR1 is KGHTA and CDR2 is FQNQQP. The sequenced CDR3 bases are TGCTCCAGCAGTCAAAGGGGAGGTGCAGAAACGCTGTAT. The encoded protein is CSSSQRGGAETLY. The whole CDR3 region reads CSSSQRGGAETLYF.